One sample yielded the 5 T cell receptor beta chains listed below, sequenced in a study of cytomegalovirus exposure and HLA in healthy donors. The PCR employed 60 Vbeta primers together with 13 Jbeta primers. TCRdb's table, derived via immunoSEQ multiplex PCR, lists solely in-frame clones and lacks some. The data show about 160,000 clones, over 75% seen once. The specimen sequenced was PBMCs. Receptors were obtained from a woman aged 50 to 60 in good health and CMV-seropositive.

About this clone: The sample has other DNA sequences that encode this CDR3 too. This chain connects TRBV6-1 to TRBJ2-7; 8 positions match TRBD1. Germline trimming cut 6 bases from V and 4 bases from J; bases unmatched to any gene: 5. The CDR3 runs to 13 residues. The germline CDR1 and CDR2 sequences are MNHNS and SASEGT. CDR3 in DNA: TGTGCCAGCAGAGGGACAGGTTCTTACGAGCAGTACTTC. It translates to CASRGTGSYEQYF.

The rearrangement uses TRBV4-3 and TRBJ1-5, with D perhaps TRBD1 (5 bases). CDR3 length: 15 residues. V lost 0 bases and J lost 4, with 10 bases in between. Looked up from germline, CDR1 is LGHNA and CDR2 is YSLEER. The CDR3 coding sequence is TGCGCCAGCAGCCAAGATGCTCAGGGAAATCAGCCCCAGCATTTT. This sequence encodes CASSQDAQGNQPQHF.

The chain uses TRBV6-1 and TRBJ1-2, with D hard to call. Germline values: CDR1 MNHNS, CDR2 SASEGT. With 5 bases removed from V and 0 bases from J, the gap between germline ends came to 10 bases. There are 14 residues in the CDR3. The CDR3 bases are TGTGCCAGCAGTTCCATAGGAGCTAACTATGGCTACACCTTC. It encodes CASSSIGANYGYTF.

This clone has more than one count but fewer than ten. This chain's CDR3 is CSAARGLQSSYEQYF. The CDR3 region has the DNA TGCAGCGCCGCGCGGGGCCTGCAGAGCTCCTACGAGCAGTACTTC. This rearrangement joins TRBV29-1 to TRBJ2-7, with a possible D match to TRBD2 (6 bases). The CDR3 length is 15 residues. The germline V gene encodes CDR1 SQVTM and CDR2 ANQGSEA. V was pared by 7 bases and J by 0 bases, with 19 bases between.

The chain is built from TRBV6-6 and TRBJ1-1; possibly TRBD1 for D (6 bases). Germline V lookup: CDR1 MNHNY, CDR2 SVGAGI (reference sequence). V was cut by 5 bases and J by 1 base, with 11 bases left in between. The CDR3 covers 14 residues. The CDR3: CASSQQGRNTEAFF. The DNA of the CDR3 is TGTGCCAGCAGTCAGCAGGGGCGGAACACTGAAGCTTTCTTT.